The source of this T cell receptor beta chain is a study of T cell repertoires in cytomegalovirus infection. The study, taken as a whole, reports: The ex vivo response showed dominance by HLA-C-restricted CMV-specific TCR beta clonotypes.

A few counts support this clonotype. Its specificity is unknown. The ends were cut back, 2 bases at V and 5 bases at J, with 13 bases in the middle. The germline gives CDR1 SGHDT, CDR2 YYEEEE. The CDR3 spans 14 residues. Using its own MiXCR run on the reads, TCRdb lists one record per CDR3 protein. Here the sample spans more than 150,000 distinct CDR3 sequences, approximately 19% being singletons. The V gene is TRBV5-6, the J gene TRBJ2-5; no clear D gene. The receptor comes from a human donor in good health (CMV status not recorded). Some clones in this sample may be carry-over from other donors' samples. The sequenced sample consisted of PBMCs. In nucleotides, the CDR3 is TGTGCCAGCAGCTTAGGACGGAGTACGGAGACCCAGTACTTC. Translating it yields CASSLGRSTETQYF.